The entry below describes one T cell receptor (beta chain). The antigen remains unidentified. These data belong to a study of cytomegalovirus exposure and HLA in healthy donors. Overall study results and limits: CMV antigen specificity of a few CMV-associated chains was confirmed in vitro. High sensitivity and specificity were reportedly achieved when the classifier diagnosed cytomegalovirus status.

The protocol was immunoSEQ multiplex PCR, while the TCRdb copy is restricted to in-frame clones and leaves out a portion. The sample carries approximately 99,000 clones, almost 96% recorded once. Germline values: CDR1 SEHNR, CDR2 FQNEAQ (reference sequence). This CDR3 contains 16 residues. The V end lost 5 bases, the J end lost 6 bases, and 19 bases lay between the germline ends. Among the roughly 120 subjects of the validation cohort, separate from the roughly 730-subject first cohort, were the donors. The rearrangement joins TRBV7-9 to TRBJ2-2; maybe TRBD2 (5 bases). The receptor comes from a woman between 18 and 29 years old in good health and CMV-seronegative. The material sequenced was PBMCs. CDR3 in DNA: TGTGCCAGCAGCCCACCCCACGGTGAGGGCGCCGGGGAGCTGTTTTTT. This codes for CASSPPHGEGAGELFF.